This T cell receptor (beta chain) originates from a study of blood T cell repertoires in COVID-19. This clone was seen more than once but under ten times. Germline CDR1 and CDR2: SGHRS and YFSETQ. The V gene lost 4 bases and the J gene lost 8 bases, with 13 bases spanning the gap. The CDR3 has 14 amino acids. Assay used: immunoSEQ multiplex PCR; TCRdb lists only in-frame clones, some missing. This sample has more than 150,000 clones; roughly 80% occur once, and the top ten carry just over 0.55%. This TCR was recovered from a man between 60 and 75 years old with acute or convalescent COVID-19. The sequenced sample consisted of peripheral blood. This chain connects TRBV5-1 to TRBJ1-6; weak D call: TRBD1 (6 bases). Written as DNA, the CDR3 is TGCGCCAGCAGCCCCGTGGACAGCGATTCACCCCTCCACTTT. Its protein is CASSPVDSDSPLHF. The variable domain in full, completed from reference TRBV5-1 and TRBJ1-6, reads KAGVTQTPRYLIKTRGQQVTLSCSPISGHRSVSWYQQTPGQGLQFLFEYFSETQRNKGNFPGRFSGRQFSNSRSEMNVSTLELGDSALYLCASSPVDSDSPLHFGNGTRLTVT.